This TCR beta chain was recorded in a study of blood T cell repertoires in COVID-19. Turning to the study itself: Some COVID-19 samples were acute and others convalescent; all came from the United States, Italy and Spain. T cells, B-cell-depleted T cells, or PBMCs supplied cDNA or gDNA.

In the authors' methods: Estimation of nucleated cell counts relied on the amplification of reference gene primers. Method: immunoSEQ multiplex PCR; TCRdb's copy keeps in-frame clones and lacks some. V and J calls and clone size are as listed in that table; D and trimming were resolved from the DNA. The sample carries roughly 80,000 clones, 90% recorded once. The CDR3 spans 13 residues. The V call is TRBV21-1, the J call TRBJ2-7; the table's D call of TRBD1 was not tested on the DNA. TRBV21-1 is flagged as a pseudogene. This sequence was found in an elderly woman with active or convalescent COVID-19. Sequencing was carried out using peripheral blood. CDR3 residues: CASSTTGTYEQYF. CDR3 nucleotides: TGTGCCAGCAGCACGACAGGGACCTACGAGCAGTACTTC.